Presented here are 10 T cell receptor beta chains from one specimen sequenced in a study of blood T cells in healthy people across ages. Combining a sample-barcoded 5' primer with a J-beta primer mix, a second PCR ran for roughly 7 to 11 cycles. One entry per CDR3 protein, called by TCRdb with MiXCR from the 5' RACE reads. This table has about 500,000 distinct CDR3 sequences, approximately 25% appearing once. This sample was shared with a second study, whose subject was T cells of mothers and their children.

Sequences were obtained from blood. Source of these receptors: a boy between 10 and 17 years old in good health.

This chain connects TRBV4-1 to TRBJ1-2; TRBD1 matches at 7 bases. V lost 4 bases and J lost 8; bases outside the gene matches: 16. Germline V gene lookup returns CDR1 MGHRA and CDR2 YSYEKL. The CDR3 has 16 residues. As DNA, the CDR3 is TGCGCCAGCAGCCTTAATTCTCCGACAGGGTTGGGAGGCTACACCTTC. It encodes CASSLNSPTGLGGYTF.

The chain is built from TRBV20-1 and TRBJ2-1; 7 nucleotides match TRBD2. The CDR3 is 14 residues long. Unmatched junction bases numbered 6, after V lost 7 bases and J lost 0 bases. Germline V lookup: CDR1 DFQATT, CDR2 SNEGSKA (reference sequence). CDR3 region: CSVRRESSYNEQFF. In DNA form, the CDR3 reads TGCAGTGTTCGGCGGGAGAGCTCCTACAATGAGCAGTTCTTC.

Concerning this clonotype itself: This may be a read error, as it is one base from a much larger clone. The rearrangement uses TRBV6-1 and TRBJ1-5, with TRBD1 as a possible D gene (5 bases). Trimming shortened V by 7 bases and J by 6 bases, and 19 bases separated the two germline ends. The germline gives CDR1 MNHNS, CDR2 SASEGT. CDR3 length: 15 amino acids. The CDR3 DNA sequence: TGTGCCAGCACCACGGGGGTAGGGGAAGGTCAGCCCCAGCATTTT. Encoded protein: CASTTGVGEGQPQHF.

The CDR3: CASSPAAGGQPYEQYF. CDR3 nucleotides: TGTGCCAGCTCACCAGCTGCAGGGGGCCAACCCTACGAGCAGTACTTC. V gene TRBV18 combines with J gene TRBJ2-7, with 8 nucleotides matching TRBD1. V lost 2 bases to trimming and J lost 2 bases; unmatched junction nucleotides: 8. This CDR3 has 16 amino acids. Germline CDR1 reads KGHSH; CDR2 reads LQKENI. The full variable domain, completed using reference TRBV18 and TRBJ2-7, is NAGVMQNPRHLVRRRGQEARLRCSPMKGHSHVYWYRQLPEEGLKFMVYLQKENIIDESGMPKERFSAEFPKEGPSILRIQQVVRGDSAAYFCASSPAAGGQPYEQYFGPGTRLTVT.

This chain links TRBV11-1 with TRBJ2-2; 10 nucleotides match TRBD1. The CDR3 has 15 residues. CDR1 and CDR2 (germline): SGHAT, FQDESV (reference sequence). Losses at the gene ends were 5 bases for V and 4 bases for J; bases not matched to a gene: 4. CDR3 amino acids: CASSRQGARTGELFF. The CDR3 coding sequence is TGTGCCAGCAGCAGACAGGGGGCGCGCACCGGGGAGCTGTTTTTT.

The chain is built from TRBV20-1 and TRBJ2-5; TRBD2 aligns across 8 bases. CDR3 length: 15 amino acids. CDR1 DFQATT and CDR2 SNEGSKA come from the germline V gene (reference sequence). With V trimmed by 0 bases and J by 5 bases, 8 bases remained unmatched. The chain's CDR3 is CSARDGAGVAETQYF. In DNA form, the CDR3 reads TGCAGTGCTAGAGATGGAGCGGGGGTGGCGGAGACCCAGTACTTC.

The chain couples TRBV7-2 to TRBJ2-2; the match to TRBD2 covers 7 bases. V dropped 5 bases and J dropped 2; count of bases not matched to a gene: 8. This CDR3 has 16 amino acids. Germline assignment: CDR1 SGHTA and CDR2 FQGNSA. The CDR3 reads CASSPITSVNTGELFF. The CDR3 coding sequence is TGTGCCAGCAGCCCCATAACTAGCGTCAACACCGGGGAGCTGTTTTTT. The variable domain in full, completed from reference TRBV7-2 and TRBJ2-2, reads GAGVSQSPSNKVTEKGKDVELRCDPISGHTALYWYRQSLGQGLEFLIYFQGNSAPDKSGLPSDRFSAERTGGSVSTLTIQRTQQEDSAVYLCASSPITSVNTGELFFGEGSRLTVL.

This clonotype occurred a few times. The CDR3 sequence is CASRNTLLNTEAFF. The DNA for the CDR3 is TGTGCCAGCAGGAATACCCTGCTGAACACTGAAGCTTTCTTT. The chain has TRBV28 and TRBJ1-1; D is undetermined. Trimming removed 6 bases at V and 0 bases at J, with 11 bases between. The length of the CDR3 is 14 residues. Germline CDR1 MDHEN, CDR2 SYDVKM.

CDR3 amino acids: CASSPVSGESYEQYF. The CDR3 DNA reads TGTGCCAGCTCACCGGTGAGCGGGGAGTCCTACGAGCAGTACTTC. This chain joins TRBV18 and TRBJ2-7, with 7 bases lining up with TRBD2. With 3 bases clipped from V and 1 base from J, the junction kept 6 bases outside the gene matches. CDR3 size: 15 residues. Per the germline V gene, CDR1 is KGHSH and CDR2 is LQKENI.

This clonotype was seen a handful of times. The chain couples TRBV7-6 to TRBJ2-7; D might be TRBD2 (6 bases). The CDR3 has 13 residues. V was pared by 0 bases and J by 8 bases, with 11 bases between. Looked up from germline, CDR1 is SGHVS and CDR2 is FNYEAQ. The CDR3 region is CASSLAGGTQQYF. Here the CDR3 DNA reads TGTGCCAGCAGCTTAGCTGGCGGGACGCAGCAGTACTTC.